Each of the 22 T cell receptor beta chains below was sequenced from the same sample in a study of blood T cell repertoires in COVID-19 (dated by TCRdb to the early 2020s). Preparation of the library involved the immunoSEQ multiplex PCR assay. The immuneACCESS repertoire file appears here via TCRdb, limited to in-frame rearrangements. These files lack a portion of the clones; in checked studies, under half of the deficit traces to unresolved V genes, and the cause of the others is not known. This sample lists about 380,000 clones; 90% were detected once. The biggest ten clones account for 6.5% to 8% of the sample. The sample comprised peripheral blood. The receptors shown here come from a man aged 18 to 30 with active or convalescent COVID-19.

As for this clone: The same CDR3 arises from other DNA sequences in this sample as well. This chain uses TRBV27 with TRBJ2-7; TRBD1 aligns across 9 bases. This CDR3 comprises 14 residues. Germline V lookup: CDR1 MNHEY, CDR2 SMNVEV (reference sequence). The V segment lost 3 bases and the J segment 2 bases; nucleotides outside the gene matches: 2. In nucleotides, the CDR3 is TGTGCCAGCAGTTTGGGACAGGGAACCTACGAGCAGTACTTC. As protein: CASSLGQGTYEQYF.

The rearrangement uses TRBV6-5 and TRBJ1-4; D unresolved. Germline loops: CDR1 MNHEY, CDR2 SVGAGI. This CDR3 has 13 amino acids. V was clipped by 7 bases and J by 2 bases, with 8 bases between them. In DNA form, the CDR3 reads TGTGCCAGCATGCGGGTCACTAATGAAAAACTGTTTTTT. Translated: CASMRVTNEKLFF.

As regards this clone: Other DNA sequences within the sample encode an identical CDR3. V usage is TRBV20-1 and J usage is TRBJ2-3; D possibly corresponds to TRBD1 (6 bases). Trimming removed 6 bases from V and 3 bases from J, with 7 bases in between. Germline V gene sequence: CDR1 DFQATT, CDR2 SNEGSKA (reference sequence). The CDR3 loop spans 11 amino acids. The CDR3 bases are TGCAGTGCAACAGGGACAGATACGCAGTATTTT. As protein: CSATGTDTQYF.

The chain has TRBV10-3 and TRBJ2-7; 11 bases match TRBD1. CDR3 length equals 15 residues. Germline V gene data show CDR1 as ENHRY and CDR2 as SYGVKD. With V trimmed by 11 bases and J by 4 bases, 13 bases remained unmatched. The CDR3 spells CALSGGTGGMYEQYF. The CDR3 DNA follows: TGTGCCCTATCGGGGGGGACAGGGGGTATGTACGAGCAGTACTTC.

This chain uses TRBV12-3 or TRBV12-4 with TRBJ1-2; maybe TRBD1 (6 bases). The CDR3 is 13 residues long. V gave up 9 bases and J gave up 6 bases, with 17 bases separating them. The CDR3 DNA follows: TGTGCCAGTAGTGAACAGGGAAGAGATGGCTACACCTTC. Residues: CASSEQGRDGYTF.

This chain connects TRBV7-8 to TRBJ2-7; D might be TRBD1 (5 bases). Germline V CDR1 and CDR2: SGHVS, FQNEAQ. The V end was cut by 1 base, the J end by 3 bases, with 16 bases between. This CDR3 is 16 amino acids long. For the CDR3, the DNA is TGTGCCAGCAGCTTAGATGGTGGGGCAGGGTTCTACGAGCAGTACTTC. Amino acid sequence: CASSLDGGAGFYEQYF. Together with reference TRBV7-8 and TRBJ2-7, the CDR3 gives the full variable domain: GAGVSQSPRYKVAKRGQDVALRCDPISGHVSLFWYQQALGQGPEFLTYFQNEAQLDKSGLPSDRFFAERPEGSVSTLKIQRTQQEDSAVYLCASSLDGGAGFYEQYFGPGTRLTVT.

The V gene is TRBV4-3, the J gene TRBJ1-2; D gene uncertain. The V gene's germline CDR1 is LGHNA and CDR2 YSLEER. V dropped 0 bases and J dropped 6 bases, with 11 bases sitting between them. The CDR3 runs to 14 residues. The CDR3 coding sequence is TGCGCCAGCAGCCAAGATCTTGCAAGCCATGGCTACACCTTC. Translation gives CASSQDLASHGYTF.

The chain recombines TRBV18 with TRBJ2-7, with a tentative D call TRBD1 (6 bases). Trimming stripped 6 bases from V and 6 bases from J, with 9 bases between. CDR1 and CDR2 (germline): KGHSH, LQKENI. The CDR3 has 11 residues. CDR3 in amino acids: CASSRGSEQYF. Written as DNA, the CDR3 is TGTGCCAGCTCCAGGGGAAGCGAGCAGTACTTC.

The gene calls are TRBV29-1 and TRBJ1-2, with 7 bases lining up with TRBD1. The CDR3 length is 12 residues. The V segment lost 5 bases and the J segment 4 bases; nucleotides outside the gene matches: 4. Germline CDR1 and CDR2: SQVTM and ANQGSEA. CDR3 residues: CSVQRQGYGYTF. CDR3 nucleotide sequence: TGCAGCGTTCAACGACAGGGCTATGGCTACACCTTC.

The chain recombines TRBV7-8 with TRBJ2-3; possibly TRBD1 for D (5 bases). Trimming took off 0 bases at V and 8 bases at J, with 9 bases between the two ends. In germline, CDR1 is SGHVS, CDR2 FQNEAQ. The CDR3 is 13 amino acids. The DNA for the CDR3 is TGTGCCAGCAGCTTAGCAACAGGAACTACGCAGTATTTT. Translation: CASSLATGTTQYF. Based on the CDR3 plus reference TRBV7-8 and TRBJ2-3, the full variable domain is GAGVSQSPRYKVAKRGQDVALRCDPISGHVSLFWYQQALGQGPEFLTYFQNEAQLDKSGLPSDRFFAERPEGSVSTLKIQRTQQEDSAVYLCASSLATGTTQYFGPGTRLTVL.

The chain combines TRBV4-3 with TRBJ2-7; possible D gene TRBD2, 5 bases. Germline-derived CDR1 and CDR2 are LGHNA and YSLEER. This CDR3 spans 18 amino acids. V gave up 4 bases and J gave up 0 bases, with 22 bases separating them. The CDR3 region has the DNA TGCGCCAGCAGCCCGCCGTTGCGCCTCATGGAGGTCTCCTACGAGCAGTACTTC. Its translation is CASSPPLRLMEVSYEQYF.

This clone came up once. V usage is TRBV11-2 and J usage is TRBJ2-7, with 9 bases lining up with TRBD2. Germline V gene sequence: CDR1 SGHAT, CDR2 FQNNGV. CDR3 length: 15 amino acids. After removal of 1 base from V and 2 bases from J, the junction contained 3 bases not matched to a gene. The CDR3 spells CASSLGLAGAYEQYF. CDR3 bases: TGTGCCAGCAGCTTAGGTTTAGCGGGAGCCTACGAGCAGTACTTC. The full variable domain, with the rest looked up from reference TRBV11-2 and TRBJ2-7, is EAGVAQSPRYKIIEKRQSVAFWCNPISGHATLYWYQQILGQGPKLLIQFQNNGVVDDSQLPKDRFSAERLKGVDSTLKIQPAKLEDSAVYLCASSLGLAGAYEQYFGPGTRLTVT.

The chain is built from TRBV4-3 and TRBJ1-5, with 7 bases matching TRBD1. The CDR3 covers 15 residues. In germline, CDR1 is LGHNA, CDR2 YSLEER. V was clipped by 4 bases and J by 2 bases; unmatched bases: 5. CDR3 nucleotides: TGCGCCAGCAGCCGAGTGACAGGGCGCAATCAGCCCCAGCATTTT. It encodes CASSRVTGRNQPQHF.

The V call is TRBV7-3, the J call TRBJ2-3; 8 bases line up with TRBD2. Germline V gives CDR1 SGHTA, CDR2 FQGTGA. The junction had 7 bases not matched to a gene; V was cut back by 4 bases and J by 4 bases. CDR3 length: 15 residues. CDR3 amino acids: CASSSAGGRADTQYF. Written as DNA, the CDR3 is TGTGCCAGCAGCTCCGCGGGGGGCCGCGCAGATACGCAGTATTTT.

The chain combines TRBV28 with TRBJ2-6; D unclear. This CDR3 is 14 amino acids long. Germline values: CDR1 MDHEN, CDR2 SYDVKM. Trimming removed 7 bases at V and 1 base at J, with 8 bases between. CDR3 in amino acids: CASNSLSGANVLTF. The CDR3 coding sequence is TGTGCCAGCAACAGCCTATCTGGGGCCAACGTCCTGACTTTC.

V and J are TRBV25-1 and TRBJ2-3; 9 positions match TRBD2. Germline CDR1 reads MGHDK; CDR2 reads SYGVNS. Trimming took 6 bases from V and 1 from J; bases not matched to a gene: 14. CDR3 length equals 18 residues. The CDR3 protein is CASRGIAGDLFGTDTQYF. The CDR3 DNA reads as TGTGCCAGCAGGGGCATAGCGGGGGATCTTTTCGGCACAGATACGCAGTATTTT. The full variable domain, completed using reference TRBV25-1 and TRBJ2-3, is EADIYQTPRYLVIGTGKKITLECSQTMGHDKMYWYQQDPGMELHLIHYSYGVNSTEKGDLSSESTVSRIRTEHFPLTLESARPSHTSQYLCASRGIAGDLFGTDTQYFGPGTRLTVL.

This clone was seen a handful of times. The CDR3 DNA follows: TGTGCCACCAGTGATTCTCTCCACTCGAACACTGAAGCTTTCTTT. Protein sequence: CATSDSLHSNTEAFF. The chain carries TRBV24-1 and TRBJ1-1, with D uncertain. Germline CDR1 reads KGHDR; CDR2 reads SFDVKD. CDR3 length: 15 amino acids. V was cut by 2 bases and J by 1 base, with 10 bases left in between.

CDR3 in amino acids: CASSLPPTGAFF. The CDR3 DNA reads as TGTGCCAGCAGTTTACCTCCCACAGGAGCTTTCTTT. The chain links TRBV28 to TRBJ1-1, with D perhaps TRBD1 (5 bases). This CDR3 has 12 residues. V was clipped by 2 bases and J by 10 bases, with 11 bases between them. Looked up from germline, CDR1 is MDHEN and CDR2 is SYDVKM. Drawing the rest from reference TRBV28 and TRBJ1-1, the complete variable domain is DVKVTQSSRYLVKRTGEKVFLECVQDMDHENMFWYRQDPGLGLRLIYFSYDVKMKEKGDIPEGYSVSREKKERFSLILESASTNQTSMYLCASSLPPTGAFFGQGTRLTVV.

The chain joins TRBV7-2 to TRBJ2-3; tentatively, D is TRBD1 (5 bases). CDR1 is SGHTA and CDR2 is FQGNSA in the germline V gene. The CDR3 consists of 15 residues. Deletions cut 4 bases from V and 3 bases from J, with 14 bases between. CDR3 region: CASSSRREGTDTQYF. CDR3 nucleotides: TGTGCCAGCAGCTCCCGCAGGGAAGGGACAGATACGCAGTATTTT. The full variable domain, in which reference TRBV7-2 and TRBJ2-3 provide the parts outside the CDR3, is GAGVSQSPSNKVTEKGKDVELRCDPISGHTALYWYRQSLGQGLEFLIYFQGNSAPDKSGLPSDRFSAERTGGSVSTLTIQRTQQEDSAVYLCASSSRREGTDTQYFGPGTRLTVL.

The V call is TRBV7-2, the J call TRBJ1-1; possibly TRBD1 for D (6 bases). V lost 2 bases and J lost 7, with 17 bases in between. CDR1 SGHTA and CDR2 FQGNSA come from the germline V gene. This CDR3 is built from 15 residues. In DNA, the CDR3 is TGTGCCAGCAGCTTATATTTGGGGGCAGCCCTTGAAGCTTTCTTT. Amino acid sequence: CASSLYLGAALEAFF.

The chain couples TRBV6-6 to TRBJ1-5; D not resolved. CDR1 MNHNY and CDR2 SVGAGI come from the germline V gene (reference sequence). The CDR3 runs 12 residues. V lost 8 bases and J 4 bases, leaving 9 bases between the germline ends. CDR3 coding DNA: TGTGCCAGCGGGCAGGCAAATCAGCCCCAGCATTTT. Encoded protein: CASGQANQPQHF.

V gene TRBV9 combines with J gene TRBJ2-3, with 8 bases aligning to TRBD2. The germline V gene has CDR1 SGDLS and CDR2 YYNGEE. Unmatched junction bases numbered 7, after V lost 0 bases and J lost 4 bases. The CDR3 extends over 16 amino acids. CDR3 nucleotide sequence: TGTGCCAGCAGCGTAGTAGGCGGGGGGAACGCAGATACGCAGTATTTT. It translates to CASSVVGGGNADTQYF. Variable domain in full (rest from reference TRBV9 and TRBJ2-3): DSGVTQTPKHLITATGQRVTLRCSPRSGDLSVYWYQQSLDQGLQFLIQYYNGEERAKGNILERFSAQQFPDLHSELNLSSLELGDSALYFCASSVVGGGNADTQYFGPGTRLTVL.